This T cell receptor beta chain is drawn from a study of shared clonotypes between healthy human individuals. Study outcomes and limitations: Researchers sampled only blood; tissue repertoires likely differ.

CDR3 length equals 16 residues. Looked up from germline, CDR1 is LGHNA and CDR2 is YNFKEQ. Trimming removed 4 bases at V and 5 bases at J, with 15 bases between. Genomic DNA of each subset was evenly split across several immunoSEQ plates. TCRdb's table, derived via immunoSEQ multiplex PCR, lists solely in-frame clones and lacks some. Of about 2.3 million clones listed, 90% to 95% are singletons. On this clone: The antigen remains undetermined.

Sequenced input: naive CD4+ T cells from PBMCs. As to subset: CD45RA+ positively selected. The TCR comes from a man between 18 and 35 years old in good health. Some clones in this sample may be carry-over from other donors' samples. The chain is built from TRBV4-2 and TRBJ1-6, with a tentative D call TRBD1 (5 bases). The CDR3 nucleotides are TGTGCCAGCAGCCGCCTCCCGGGGACGGATAATTCACCCCTCCACTTT. Protein sequence: CASSRLPGTDNSPLHF.